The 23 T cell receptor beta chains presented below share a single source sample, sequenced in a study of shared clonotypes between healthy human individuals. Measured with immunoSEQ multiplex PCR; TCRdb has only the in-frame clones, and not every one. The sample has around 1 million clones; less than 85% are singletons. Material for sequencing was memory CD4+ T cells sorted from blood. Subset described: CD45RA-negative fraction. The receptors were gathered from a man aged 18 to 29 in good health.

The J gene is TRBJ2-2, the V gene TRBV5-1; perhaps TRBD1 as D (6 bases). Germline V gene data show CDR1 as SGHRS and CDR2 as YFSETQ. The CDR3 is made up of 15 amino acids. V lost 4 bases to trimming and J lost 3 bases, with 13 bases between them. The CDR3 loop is CASSLGQLYTGELFF. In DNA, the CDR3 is TGCGCCAGCAGCCTTGGACAGCTATACACCGGGGAGCTGTTTTTT.

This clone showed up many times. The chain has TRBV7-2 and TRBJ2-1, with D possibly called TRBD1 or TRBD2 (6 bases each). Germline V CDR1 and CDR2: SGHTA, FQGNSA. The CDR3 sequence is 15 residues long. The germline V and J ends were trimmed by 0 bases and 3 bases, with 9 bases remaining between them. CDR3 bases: TGTGCCAGCAGCTTAGCGGGGGGCTACTACAATGAGCAGTTCTTC. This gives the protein CASSLAGGYYNEQFF. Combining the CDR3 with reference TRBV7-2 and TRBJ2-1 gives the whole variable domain GAGVSQSPSNKVTEKGKDVELRCDPISGHTALYWYRQSLGQGLEFLIYFQGNSAPDKSGLPSDRFSAERTGGSVSTLTIQRTQQEDSAVYLCASSLAGGYYNEQFFGPGTRLTVL.

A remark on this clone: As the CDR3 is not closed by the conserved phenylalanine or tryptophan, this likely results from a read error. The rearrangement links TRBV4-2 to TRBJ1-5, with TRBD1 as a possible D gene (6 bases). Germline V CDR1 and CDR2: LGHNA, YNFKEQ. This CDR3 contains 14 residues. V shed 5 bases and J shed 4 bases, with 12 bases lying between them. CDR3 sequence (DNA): TGTGCCAGCAGCTCGGGGGCAGGTAATCAGCCCCAGCATTCT. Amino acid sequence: CASSSGAGNQPQHS.

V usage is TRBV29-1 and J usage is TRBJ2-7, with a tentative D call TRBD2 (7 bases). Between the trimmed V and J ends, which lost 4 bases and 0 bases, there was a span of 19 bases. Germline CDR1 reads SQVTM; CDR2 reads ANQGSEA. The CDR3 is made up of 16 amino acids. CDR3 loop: CSVGGGRQASSYEQYF. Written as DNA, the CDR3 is TGCAGCGTTGGGGGGGGCCGGCAGGCGAGCTCCTACGAGCAGTACTTC.

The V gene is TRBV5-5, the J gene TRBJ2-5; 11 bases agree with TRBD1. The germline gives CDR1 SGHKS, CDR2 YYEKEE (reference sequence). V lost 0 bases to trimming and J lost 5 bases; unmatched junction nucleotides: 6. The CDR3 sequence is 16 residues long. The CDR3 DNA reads TGTGCCAGCAGCTTGGGGACAGGGGGCGATTGGGAGACCCAGTACTTC. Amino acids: CASSLGTGGDWETQYF.

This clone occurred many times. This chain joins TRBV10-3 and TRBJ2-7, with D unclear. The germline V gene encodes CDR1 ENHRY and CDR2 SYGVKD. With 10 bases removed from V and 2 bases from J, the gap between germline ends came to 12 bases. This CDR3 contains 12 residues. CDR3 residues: CATQDVTYEQYF. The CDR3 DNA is TGTGCCACCCAGGACGTAACCTACGAGCAGTACTTC.

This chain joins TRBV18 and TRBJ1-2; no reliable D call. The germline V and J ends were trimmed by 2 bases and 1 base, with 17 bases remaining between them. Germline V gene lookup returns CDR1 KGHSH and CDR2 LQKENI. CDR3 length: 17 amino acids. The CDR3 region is CASSPGVVATLNYGYTF. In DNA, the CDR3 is TGTGCCAGCTCACCAGGGGTCGTTGCTACTCTTAACTATGGCTACACCTTC.

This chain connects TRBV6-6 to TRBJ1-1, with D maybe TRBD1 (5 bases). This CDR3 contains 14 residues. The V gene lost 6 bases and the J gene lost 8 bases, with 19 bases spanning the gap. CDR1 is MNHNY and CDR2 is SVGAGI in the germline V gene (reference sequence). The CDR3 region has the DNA TGTGCCAGCAGCCCATGGGGTGCGGGGGAGGAAGCTTTCTTT. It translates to CASSPWGAGEEAFF.

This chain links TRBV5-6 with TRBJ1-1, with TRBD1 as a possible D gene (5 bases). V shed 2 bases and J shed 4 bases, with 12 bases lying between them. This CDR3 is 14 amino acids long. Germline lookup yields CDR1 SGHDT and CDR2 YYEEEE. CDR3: CASSFGRGGTEAFF. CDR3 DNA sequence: TGTGCCAGCAGCTTTGGAAGGGGAGGCACTGAAGCTTTCTTT.

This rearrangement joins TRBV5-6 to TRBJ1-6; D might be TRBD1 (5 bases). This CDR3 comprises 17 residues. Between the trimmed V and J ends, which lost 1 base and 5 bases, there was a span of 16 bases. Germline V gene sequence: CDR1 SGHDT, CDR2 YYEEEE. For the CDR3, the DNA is TGTGCCAGCAGCTTGAGGGGTCGAGGTGGGAATAATTCACCCCTCCACTTT. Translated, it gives CASSLRGRGGNNSPLHF.

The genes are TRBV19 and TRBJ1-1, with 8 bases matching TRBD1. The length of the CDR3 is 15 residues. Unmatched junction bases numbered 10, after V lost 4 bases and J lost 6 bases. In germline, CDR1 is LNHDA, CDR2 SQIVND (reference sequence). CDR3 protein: CASSTPRRQGPEAFF. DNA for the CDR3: TGTGCCAGTAGTACTCCCCGCCGACAGGGGCCTGAAGCTTTCTTT.

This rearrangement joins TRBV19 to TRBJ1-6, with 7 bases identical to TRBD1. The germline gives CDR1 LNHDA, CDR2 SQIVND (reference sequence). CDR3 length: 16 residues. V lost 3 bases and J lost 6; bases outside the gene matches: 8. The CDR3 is CASSIGRQGGNSPLHF. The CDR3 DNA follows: TGTGCCAGTAGTATCGGCCGACAGGGAGGTAATTCACCCCTCCACTTT.

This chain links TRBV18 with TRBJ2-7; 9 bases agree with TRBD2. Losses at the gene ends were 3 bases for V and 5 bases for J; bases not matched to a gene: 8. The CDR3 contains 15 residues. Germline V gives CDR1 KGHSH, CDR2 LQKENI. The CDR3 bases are TGTGCCAGCTCACCCCAGCGGGAGGCCTTCCACGAGCAGTACTTC. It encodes CASSPQREAFHEQYF.

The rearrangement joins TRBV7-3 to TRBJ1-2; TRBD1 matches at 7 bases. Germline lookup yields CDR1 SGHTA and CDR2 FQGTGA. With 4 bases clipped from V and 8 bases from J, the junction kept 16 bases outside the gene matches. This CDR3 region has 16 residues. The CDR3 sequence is CASSWYREATGEGYTF. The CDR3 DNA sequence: TGTGCCAGCAGCTGGTACCGGGAGGCAACAGGGGAGGGCTACACCTTC. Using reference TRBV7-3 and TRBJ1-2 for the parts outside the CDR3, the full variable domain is GAGVSQTPSNKVTEKGKYVELRCDPISGHTALYWYRQSLGQGPEFLIYFQGTGAADDSGLPNDRFFAVRPEGSVSTLKIQRTERGDSAVYLCASSWYREATGEGYTFGSGTRLTVV.

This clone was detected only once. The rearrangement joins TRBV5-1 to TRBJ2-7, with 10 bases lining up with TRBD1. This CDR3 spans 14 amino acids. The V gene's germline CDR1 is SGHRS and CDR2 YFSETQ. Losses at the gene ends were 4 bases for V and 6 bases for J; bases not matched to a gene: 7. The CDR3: CASSILTGGGEQYF. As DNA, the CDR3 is TGCGCCAGCAGCATCCTGACAGGGGGCGGCGAGCAGTACTTC.

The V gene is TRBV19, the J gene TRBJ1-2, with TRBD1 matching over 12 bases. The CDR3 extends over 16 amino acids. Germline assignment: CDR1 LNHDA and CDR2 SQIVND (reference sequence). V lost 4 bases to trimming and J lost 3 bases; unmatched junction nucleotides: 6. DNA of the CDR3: TGTGCCAGTAGTACCATTGGGACAGGGGGCGACTATGGCTACACCTTC. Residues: CASSTIGTGGDYGYTF.

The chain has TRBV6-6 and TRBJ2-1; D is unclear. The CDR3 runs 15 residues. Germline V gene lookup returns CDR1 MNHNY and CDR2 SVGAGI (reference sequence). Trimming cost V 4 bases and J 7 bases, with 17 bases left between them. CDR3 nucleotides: TGTGCCAGCAGTTTCCCCTCGCGACGGGTAAATGAGCAGTTCTTC. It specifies CASSFPSRRVNEQFF.

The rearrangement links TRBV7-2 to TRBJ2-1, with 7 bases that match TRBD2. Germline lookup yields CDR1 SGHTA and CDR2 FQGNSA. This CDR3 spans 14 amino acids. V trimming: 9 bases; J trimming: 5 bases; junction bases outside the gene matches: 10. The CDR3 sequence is CARKRGSGDNEQFF. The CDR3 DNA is TGTGCCAGAAAGCGGGGTTCAGGAGACAATGAGCAGTTCTTC.

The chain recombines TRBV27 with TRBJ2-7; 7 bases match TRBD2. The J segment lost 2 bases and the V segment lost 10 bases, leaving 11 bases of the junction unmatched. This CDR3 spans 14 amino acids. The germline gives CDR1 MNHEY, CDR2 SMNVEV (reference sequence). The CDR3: CATRKAGSTYEQYF. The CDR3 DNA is TGTGCCACCAGGAAAGCGGGATCAACCTACGAGCAGTACTTC.

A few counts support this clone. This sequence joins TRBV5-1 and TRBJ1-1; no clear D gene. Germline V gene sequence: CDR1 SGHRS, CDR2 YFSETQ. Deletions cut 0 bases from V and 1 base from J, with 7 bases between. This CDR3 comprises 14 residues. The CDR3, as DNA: TGCGCCAGCAGCTTGGAGGCGAGGAACACTGAAGCTTTCTTT. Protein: CASSLEARNTEAFF.

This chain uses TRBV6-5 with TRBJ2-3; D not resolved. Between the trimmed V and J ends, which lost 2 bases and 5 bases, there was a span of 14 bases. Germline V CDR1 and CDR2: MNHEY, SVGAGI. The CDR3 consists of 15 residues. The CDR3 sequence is CASSYRTRSVDTQYF. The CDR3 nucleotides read TGTGCCAGCAGTTACCGGACGAGAAGTGTAGATACGCAGTATTTT.

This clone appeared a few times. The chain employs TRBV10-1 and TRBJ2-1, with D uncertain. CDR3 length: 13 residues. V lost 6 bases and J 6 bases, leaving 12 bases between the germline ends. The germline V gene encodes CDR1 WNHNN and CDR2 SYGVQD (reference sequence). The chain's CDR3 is CASSGLFGNEQFF. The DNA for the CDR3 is TGCGCCAGCAGCGGGTTATTTGGCAATGAGCAGTTCTTC.

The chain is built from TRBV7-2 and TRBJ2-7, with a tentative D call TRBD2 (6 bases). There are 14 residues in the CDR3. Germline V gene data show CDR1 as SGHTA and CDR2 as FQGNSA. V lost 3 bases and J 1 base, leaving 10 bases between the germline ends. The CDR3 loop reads CASSFRRDSYEQYF. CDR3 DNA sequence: TGTGCCAGCAGCTTTCGGCGGGATTCCTACGAGCAGTACTTC.